This entry features one TCR beta chain sequence. Its antigen remains unidentified. The CDR3 runs to 14 residues. Germline V gene sequence: CDR1 LGHNA, CDR2 YSLEER. After removal of 2 bases from V and 9 bases from J, the junction contained 4 bases not matched to a gene. Extraction of RNA preceded its reverse transcription into cDNA, which served as the sequencing template. Only in-frame clones appear in the TCRdb table, and some are missing; sequencing was by immunoSEQ multiplex PCR. The repertoire holds 100,000 to 150,000 clones, with less than 45% as singletons. The entry originates in a study of CD8+ T cells in alopecia areata. As for the study in general: Treated patients took oral tofacitinib at 5 to 10 mg twice daily.

Collection of lesional scalp punch biopsies and peripheral blood was performed in alopecia areata patients. Study outcomes and limitations: Tissue-resident alphabeta T cells belonging to normal skin likewise get sequenced within scalp specimens.

The chain links TRBV4-3 to TRBJ2-2; the match to TRBD1 covers 9 bases. The receptor was derived from a human donor with alopecia areata. The sample was CD4+ T cells sorted from blood. CDR3 nucleotide sequence: TGCGCCAGCAGCCAATACAGGGGGCGGTGGGAGCTGTTTTTT. It translates to CASSQYRGRWELFF.